The rows below give T cell receptor beta chains drawn from one sample of a study of OX40 agonist ivuxolimab in advanced cancers. The repertoire was sequenced with immunoSEQ multiplex PCR; TCRdb's copy has only in-frame clones and lacks some. The table lists about 94,000 clones, over 75% of them singletons, with around 0.28% in the top ten. Here the sequenced sample was CD4+ or CD8+ T cells sorted from blood, taken in a trial of the OX40 agonist ivuxolimab. The source is an adult with an advanced solid tumor such as melanoma, head and neck, liver or kidney cancer. CDR3s include the opening cysteine and the closing phenylalanine or tryptophan. Fields, in order: CDR3 DNA, CDR3 protein, V gene, clone size, D gene, J gene. The D gene is left open where the match is weak. Clone size is given for some rows only: seen once, a few or many times, or a class if the clone is expanded.

cdr3_nt: TGTGCCAGTAGTATAGCGACAGGGGGTGGGAATCAGCCCCAGCATTTT
cdr3_aa: CASSIATGGGNQPQHF
v_call: TRBV19
clone_size: .
d_call: TRBD1
j_call: TRBJ1-5

cdr3_nt: TGCGCCAGCAGCACCACAGGGGGTGGCTACACCTTC
cdr3_aa: CASSTTGGGYTF
v_call: TRBV5-1
clone_size: .
d_call: TRBD1
j_call: TRBJ1-2

cdr3_nt: TGTGCCAGCAGCCCCCGGCCCCGCGATGGCTACACCTTC
cdr3_aa: CASSPRPRDGYTF
v_call: TRBV7-2
clone_size: .
d_call: .
j_call: TRBJ1-2

cdr3_nt: TGCGCCAGCAGCGAGTTGGAGAATGAGCAGTTCTTC
cdr3_aa: CASSELENEQFF
v_call: TRBV10-1
clone_size: .
d_call: .
j_call: TRBJ2-1

cdr3_nt: TGTGCCAGCAGCCAGGGTTACACTGAAGCTTTCTTT
cdr3_aa: CASSQGYTEAFF
v_call: TRBV11-3
clone_size: .
d_call: .
j_call: TRBJ1-1

cdr3_nt: TGTGCCAGCAGCTCAGGACTAGCGGGGGGAACGGGGACCGGGGAGCTGTTTTTT
cdr3_aa: CASSSGLAGGTGTGELFF
v_call: TRBV7-8
clone_size: once
d_call: TRBD2
j_call: TRBJ2-2

cdr3_nt: TGTGCCAGTAGTTCCGCAACGGTGAATAATTCACCCCTCCACTTT
cdr3_aa: CASSSATVNNSPLHF
v_call: TRBV19
clone_size: .
d_call: .
j_call: TRBJ1-6

cdr3_nt: TGCGCCAGCAGCTTGGTTCCACCAGGGGAGCTGTTTTTT
cdr3_aa: CASSLVPPGELFF
v_call: TRBV5-1
clone_size: .
d_call: .
j_call: TRBJ2-2

cdr3_nt: TGTGCCAGCAGTTTTAATTGGCAGGGGCCCAACACTGAAGCTTTCTTT
cdr3_aa: CASSFNWQGPNTEAFF
v_call: TRBV28
clone_size: .
d_call: .
j_call: TRBJ1-1

cdr3_nt: TGTGCCAGCAGTGAAGAGAACTACGCCAATCGAAACTATGGCTACACCTTC
cdr3_aa: CASSEENYANRNYGYTF
v_call: TRBV6-1
clone_size: .
d_call: .
j_call: TRBJ1-2

cdr3_nt: TGTGCCAGTAGTGACAGGGTCATCCGGACCAACTATGGCTACACCTTC
cdr3_aa: CASSDRVIRTNYGYTF
v_call: TRBV19
clone_size: once
d_call: TRBD1
j_call: TRBJ1-2

cdr3_nt: TGCGCCAGCAGCTTTCTCGGGAGCACCGGGGAGCTGTTTTTT
cdr3_aa: CASSFLGSTGELFF
v_call: TRBV4-1
clone_size: .
d_call: .
j_call: TRBJ2-2

cdr3_nt: TGTGCTAGTGGTTTGGCCGTAGGTCAGGGGGCATACTCTGGAGCTTTCTTT
cdr3_aa: CASGLAVGQGAYSGAFF
v_call: TRBV12-5
clone_size: few
d_call: TRBD1
j_call: TRBJ1-1

cdr3_nt: TGTGCCACAGGGACAGGGGAAGCGAACACTGAAGCTTTCTTT
cdr3_aa: CATGTGEANTEAFF
v_call: TRBV6-1
clone_size: .
d_call: TRBD1
j_call: TRBJ1-1

cdr3_nt: TGCGCCAGCAGCCAAGAGGCAGGGGTCACTAACTATGGCTACACCTTC
cdr3_aa: CASSQEAGVTNYGYTF
v_call: TRBV4-3
clone_size: .
d_call: .
j_call: TRBJ1-2

cdr3_nt: TGTGCCAGCAGCGCCGTACAGGGTGGGAATCAGCCCCAGCATTTT
cdr3_aa: CASSAVQGGNQPQHF
v_call: TRBV7-2
clone_size: .
d_call: .
j_call: TRBJ1-5

cdr3_nt: TGTGCCAGCAGCTTAGTCTCACGTGGTGGCAAAAACATTCAGTACTTC
cdr3_aa: CASSLVSRGGKNIQYF
v_call: TRBV7-2
clone_size: .
d_call: .
j_call: TRBJ2-4

cdr3_nt: TGCGCCAGCAGCCAAAGCGGGACAGGTCTCTACGAGCAGTACTTC
cdr3_aa: CASSQSGTGLYEQYF
v_call: TRBV4-3
clone_size: .
d_call: .
j_call: TRBJ2-7

cdr3_nt: TGTGCCCCGGAGGGGGGAATGAACACTGAAGCTTTCTTT
cdr3_aa: CAPEGGMNTEAFF
v_call: TRBV21-1
clone_size: .
d_call: .
j_call: TRBJ1-1

cdr3_nt: TGCGCCAGCAGCTTGGACTCGGGACCTTCTAATGAGCAGTTCTTC
cdr3_aa: CASSLDSGPSNEQFF
v_call: TRBV5-1
clone_size: .
d_call: .
j_call: TRBJ2-1

cdr3_nt: TGTGCCAGCAGTTTATTTAGGGTCCTAAATGAAAAACTGTTTTTT
cdr3_aa: CASSLFRVLNEKLFF
v_call: TRBV28
clone_size: .
d_call: .
j_call: TRBJ1-4

cdr3_nt: TGCGCCAGCAGCTTGGGGGCTAGCGGACGCACAGATACGCAGTATTTT
cdr3_aa: CASSLGASGRTDTQYF
v_call: TRBV5-1
clone_size: .
d_call: TRBD2
j_call: TRBJ2-3

cdr3_nt: TGTGCCAGCAGTTTAGACGGAATCTATGGCTACACCTTC
cdr3_aa: CASSLDGIYGYTF
v_call: TRBV27
clone_size: .
d_call: .
j_call: TRBJ1-2

cdr3_nt: TGCGCCAGCAGCTTGGAGGCGGGGGGAGGTGTTACGCAGTATTTT
cdr3_aa: CASSLEAGGGVTQYF
v_call: TRBV5-1
clone_size: .
d_call: TRBD2
j_call: TRBJ2-3

cdr3_nt: TGTGCCAGCAGCTTCCCCCCGGGACAGGTTAATGGCTACACCTTC
cdr3_aa: CASSFPPGQVNGYTF
v_call: TRBV5-4
clone_size: .
d_call: TRBD1
j_call: TRBJ1-2

cdr3_nt: TGTGCCAGCAGCTCGGAGACAGGGATCTCCTACGAGCAGTACTTC
cdr3_aa: CASSSETGISYEQYF
v_call: TRBV7-2
clone_size: .
d_call: TRBD1
j_call: TRBJ2-7

cdr3_nt: TGTGCCAGCAGTTTATCGGGGGGGGCTGGAAACACCATATATTTT
cdr3_aa: CASSLSGGAGNTIYF
v_call: TRBV27
clone_size: .
d_call: .
j_call: TRBJ1-3

cdr3_nt: TGTGCCAGCAGGACAGGGGATAGCAATCAGCCCCAGCATTTT
cdr3_aa: CASRTGDSNQPQHF
v_call: TRBV6-5
clone_size: .
d_call: TRBD1
j_call: TRBJ1-5

cdr3_nt: TGTGCCAGCAGTGTGACAGGGGGCGCTTACAATGAGCAGTTCTTC
cdr3_aa: CASSVTGGAYNEQFF
v_call: TRBV6-5
clone_size: .
d_call: TRBD1
j_call: TRBJ2-1

cdr3_nt: TGTGCCAGTAATAGGGGAGAAGAGACCCAGTACTTC
cdr3_aa: CASNRGEETQYF
v_call: TRBV19
clone_size: .
d_call: .
j_call: TRBJ2-5

cdr3_nt: TGTGCCAGCAGCCCACGCGGGGGTTCCGGGGAGCTGTTTTTT
cdr3_aa: CASSPRGGSGELFF
v_call: TRBV7-2
clone_size: .
d_call: TRBD2
j_call: TRBJ2-2

cdr3_nt: TGCGCCAGCAGCCAAGAGAATATCGGTAATTCACCCCTCCACTTT
cdr3_aa: CASSQENIGNSPLHF
v_call: TRBV4-3
clone_size: .
d_call: .
j_call: TRBJ1-6

cdr3_nt: TGTGCCAGCAGCGAAGGTGACAGGGGGGGACTCGGTGAAAAACTGTTTTTT
cdr3_aa: CASSEGDRGGLGEKLFF
v_call: TRBV7-3
clone_size: .
d_call: TRBD1
j_call: TRBJ1-4

cdr3_nt: TGCAGCGTTAAGGCGGGGGCCTTTAGTGGCAATGAGCAGTTCTTC
cdr3_aa: CSVKAGAFSGNEQFF
v_call: TRBV29-1
clone_size: .
d_call: .
j_call: TRBJ2-1

cdr3_nt: TGCGCCAGCAGCCAAGATCGGTTGATAGGAGGTGGTTTTCTCTATGGCTACACCTTC
cdr3_aa: CASSQDRLIGGGFLYGYTF
v_call: TRBV4-3
clone_size: .
d_call: .
j_call: TRBJ1-2

cdr3_nt: TGTGCCAGCAGCCCTCCCTGGCGGGGGGGCGTTCCCCCCTACGAGCAGTACTTC
cdr3_aa: CASSPPWRGGVPPYEQYF
v_call: TRBV7-2
clone_size: few
d_call: TRBD2
j_call: TRBJ2-7

cdr3_nt: TGCGCCAGCAGTGAGGGGACAGGCTACGAGCAGTACTTC
cdr3_aa: CASSEGTGYEQYF
v_call: TRBV10-1
clone_size: .
d_call: TRBD1
j_call: TRBJ2-7

cdr3_nt: TGTGCCAGCAGCACCTGGAGTATTTTTAGGGCCGAAGCTTTCTTT
cdr3_aa: CASSTWSIFRAEAFF
v_call: TRBV7-2
clone_size: .
d_call: .
j_call: TRBJ1-1

cdr3_nt: TGTGCCAGCAGTACTGGGGGGTTTGGGCAGTTCTTC
cdr3_aa: CASSTGGFGQFF
v_call: TRBV6-6
clone_size: .
d_call: .
j_call: TRBJ2-1

cdr3_nt: TGTGCCAGCAGCTTAGTTCCCGGGTCGGGGGCCTCTAGGAACGAGCAGTACTTC
cdr3_aa: CASSLVPGSGASRNEQYF
v_call: TRBV7-8
clone_size: .
d_call: .
j_call: TRBJ2-7

cdr3_nt: TGCGCCAGCAGCTCAGACAGGGACGGCTACACCTTC
cdr3_aa: CASSSDRDGYTF
v_call: TRBV5-1
clone_size: .
d_call: TRBD1
j_call: TRBJ1-2

cdr3_nt: TGTGCCATGAAGGGGACAGGCGACACCGGGGAGCTGTTTTTT
cdr3_aa: CAMKGTGDTGELFF
v_call: TRBV10-3
clone_size: .
d_call: TRBD1
j_call: TRBJ2-2

cdr3_nt: TGTGCCAGCAGCTTGTACAGCCCGCAAGAGACCCAGTACTTC
cdr3_aa: CASSLYSPQETQYF
v_call: TRBV27
clone_size: once
d_call: .
j_call: TRBJ2-5

cdr3_nt: TGTGCCAGTACCCCCATGCCACAGCAAATTCAGCCCCAGCATTTT
cdr3_aa: CASTPMPQQIQPQHF
v_call: TRBV19
clone_size: .
d_call: .
j_call: TRBJ1-5

cdr3_nt: TGTGCCAGCAGCGCGCCCGGGGGGGGGCGTTTGGGGACTGAAGCTTTCTTT
cdr3_aa: CASSAPGGGRLGTEAFF
v_call: TRBV9
clone_size: .
d_call: .
j_call: TRBJ1-1

cdr3_nt: TGTGCCAGTAGTATTCAGGCGTTATCTGGAAACACCATATATTTT
cdr3_aa: CASSIQALSGNTIYF
v_call: TRBV19
clone_size: .
d_call: .
j_call: TRBJ1-3

cdr3_nt: TGTGCCAGCAGCCCCACGGGGCTTGGCGCTGAAGCTTTCTTT
cdr3_aa: CASSPTGLGAEAFF
v_call: TRBV7-3
clone_size: .
d_call: .
j_call: TRBJ1-1

cdr3_nt: TGTGCCAGCAGCTTGTCCGGGGCACGCGAAAAACTGTTTTTT
cdr3_aa: CASSLSGAREKLFF
v_call: TRBV7-9
clone_size: .
d_call: .
j_call: TRBJ1-4

cdr3_nt: TGCGCCAGCAGCCCCTGGGACAGGATAAGGACTGAAGCTTTCTTT
cdr3_aa: CASSPWDRIRTEAFF
v_call: TRBV5-1
clone_size: .
d_call: TRBD1
j_call: TRBJ1-1

cdr3_nt: TGTGCCAGCTCATCAACGTACAGAGTAGCGGGGGGGAACGGGAATGAGCAGTTCTTC
cdr3_aa: CASSSTYRVAGGNGNEQFF
v_call: TRBV18
clone_size: .
d_call: TRBD2
j_call: TRBJ2-1

cdr3_nt: TGTGCCAGCAGCTTGAGCGGGGGGGCATCAGATACGCAGTATTTT
cdr3_aa: CASSLSGGASDTQYF
v_call: TRBV5-8
clone_size: .
d_call: TRBD2
j_call: TRBJ2-3

cdr3_nt: TGTGCCAGCAGAGCACATAACAGGGAGACTGAGCAGTTCTTC
cdr3_aa: CASRAHNRETEQFF
v_call: TRBV6-4
clone_size: .
d_call: .
j_call: TRBJ2-1

cdr3_nt: TGTGCCAGCAGCCAAGATCAGGGCGCAACTAATGAAAAACTGTTTTTT
cdr3_aa: CASSQDQGATNEKLFF
v_call: TRBV14
clone_size: .
d_call: .
j_call: TRBJ1-4

cdr3_nt: TGCGCCAGCAGTGAAGCAGGGAATCTCCACTTT
cdr3_aa: CASSEAGNLHF
v_call: TRBV10-2
clone_size: .
d_call: .
j_call: TRBJ1-6

cdr3_nt: TGCGCCAGCAGCTTGGGAAGACAGGGAGTAGGCTACACCTTC
cdr3_aa: CASSLGRQGVGYTF
v_call: TRBV5-1
clone_size: .
d_call: TRBD1
j_call: TRBJ1-2